What follows are 9 T cell receptor beta chains derived from one specimen sequenced in a study of Ad26.COV2.S vaccination and SARS-CoV-2 variants. Some clones are missing from TCRdb's copy, which holds only in-frame ones; the method was immunoSEQ multiplex PCR. The sample consists of some 350,000 clones, roughly 90% of them appearing once. Described treatment: some 20 received Ad26.COV2.S at low or high dose, single or two shots; about 5 received placebo; per-sample allocation not given. Sampling took place 63 days after the first vaccine or placebo injection. The source was peripheral blood, collected in a trial of Ad26.COV2.S vaccine versus placebo. These receptors all come from a person aged 18-60 years who received the Ad26.COV2.S COVID-19 vaccine or a placebo.

Concerning this clone itself: This sample includes further DNA sequences coding for the same CDR3. This chain joins TRBV2 and TRBJ1-1; 9 bases are a match to TRBD1. The CDR3 loop spans 15 amino acids. The J segment lost 1 base and the V segment lost 2 bases, leaving 2 bases of the junction unmatched. Germline-derived CDR1 and CDR2 are SNHLY and FYNNEI. CDR3 DNA sequence: TGTGCCAGCAGTGAATTGGGACAGGGGAACACTGAAGCTTTCTTT. Translated, it gives CASSELGQGNTEAFF.

This clone was observed a handful of times. The rearrangement uses TRBV19 and TRBJ1-4, with D possibly matching TRBD1 (5 bases). The CDR3 is 14 amino acids. Trimming removed 4 bases at V and 7 bases at J, with 13 bases between. CDR1 LNHDA and CDR2 SQIVND come from the germline V gene (reference sequence). Here the CDR3 DNA reads TGTGCCAGTAGTAATAAGGGGATTGGTGAAAAACTGTTTTTT. Translated, it gives CASSNKGIGEKLFF.

The V and J genes are TRBV28 and TRBJ2-7, with unresolved D. This CDR3 contains 14 residues. Trimming took off 3 bases at V and 4 bases at J, with 13 bases between the two ends. Germline V gene sequence: CDR1 MDHEN, CDR2 SYDVKM. The CDR3 nucleotides read TGTGCCAGCAGTTTTATTCTTCAGTTATACGAGCAGTACTTC. Amino acids: CASSFILQLYEQYF.

This clone was seen more than once but under ten times. J is TRBJ1-6 and V is TRBV4-3; weak D call: TRBD1 (5 bases). Germline CDR1 reads LGHNA; CDR2 reads YSLEER. V lost 1 base and J 7 bases, leaving 14 bases between the germline ends. The CDR3 extends over 16 amino acids. The CDR3: CASSQGAQGSNSPLHF. CDR3 DNA: TGCGCCAGCAGCCAAGGGGCCCAGGGCAGCAATTCACCCCTCCACTTT.

This chain uses TRBV18 with TRBJ2-5; D not certain. The V end was cut by 5 bases, the J end by 0 bases, with 4 bases between. Germline V CDR1 and CDR2: KGHSH, LQKENI. CDR3 size: 12 residues. CDR3 in amino acids: CASSVNQETQYF. CDR3 in DNA: TGTGCCAGCTCAGTGAACCAAGAGACCCAGTACTTC.

Turning to this clone: The sample carries other DNA sequences with the same CDR3. The V and J genes are TRBV7-6 and TRBJ2-2, with a tentative D call TRBD2 (7 bases). V gave up 0 bases and J gave up 2 bases, with 10 bases separating them. This CDR3 is built from 16 residues. Germline V gives CDR1 SGHVS, CDR2 FNYEAQ. The CDR3 protein is CASSLAGGPNTGELFF. CDR3 DNA: TGTGCCAGCAGCTTAGCGGGGGGGCCAAACACCGGGGAGCTGTTTTTT.

V gene TRBV7-9 combines with J gene TRBJ2-3, with 9 bases that match TRBD1. The CDR3 is made up of 15 amino acids. The V gene end was trimmed by 5 bases and the J gene end by 2 bases; junction bases not matched to a gene: 5. CDR1 and CDR2 (germline): SEHNR, FQNEAQ (reference sequence). CDR3 DNA sequence: TGTGCCAGCAGCGCAGGGGACAGGGACACAGATACGCAGTATTTT. It encodes CASSAGDRDTDTQYF. The full variable domain, rest sourced from reference TRBV7-9 and TRBJ2-3, is DTGVSQNPRHKITKRGQNVTFRCDPISEHNRLYWYRQTLGQGPEFLTYFQNEAQLEKSRLLSDRFSAERPKGSFSTLEIQRTEQGDSAMYLCASSAGDRDTDTQYFGPGTRLTVL.

The rearrangement joins TRBV29-1 to TRBJ1-1; 7 bases are a match to TRBD1. CDR1 and CDR2 from the germline V gene are SQVTM and ANQGSEA. V was clipped by 6 bases and J by 1 base; unmatched bases: 5. This CDR3 has 13 amino acids. In DNA, the CDR3 is TGCAGCGTCCGAGGACAGGCGAACACTGAAGCTTTCTTT. Amino acids: CSVRGQANTEAFF.

As DNA, the CDR3 is TGTGCCAGCAGCCACACTCGATCGAACACCGGGGAGCTGTTTTTT. This sequence encodes CASSHTRSNTGELFF. V gene TRBV7-2 combines with J gene TRBJ2-2; no clear D gene. Germline V gene data show CDR1 as SGHTA and CDR2 as FQGNSA. This CDR3 is 15 amino acids long. Trimming pared 5 bases from V and 0 bases from J, leaving 10 bases between.